The following is a T cell receptor beta chain sequence with its context. This specimen comes from a study of shared T cell receptors in the human thymus. The germline gives CDR1 MRHNA, CDR2 SNTAGT. The ends were cut back, 6 bases at V and 2 bases at J, with 11 bases in the middle. This CDR3 region has 13 residues. Only in-frame clones appear in the TCRdb table, and some are missing; sequencing was by immunoSEQ multiplex PCR. The sample shows approximately 760,000 clones, 80% to 90% of them seen only once. The sample also formed part of further work on human thymus T cells. From that paper: Donor material was obtained from healthy Finnish infants undergoing corrective surgery for congenital heart defects. Thymus tissue was removed during corrective cardiac surgery. Across thymic and blood repertoires, the usage of V and J genes appeared to be biased. Among unrelated individuals, related research reported thymic repertoires that overlapped highly.

The receptor comes from a girl in the first two years of life with a congenital heart defect. Specimen: thymocytes. This chain joins TRBV6-4 and TRBJ2-7; D is possibly TRBD1 (5 bases). CDR3 DNA sequence: TGTGCCAGCAGAGTCGACAGAACCTACGAGCAGTACTTC. Translated: CASRVDRTYEQYF.